A selection of T cell receptor beta chains follows, all from one sample in a study of blood T cell repertoires in COVID-19. Data came from immunoSEQ multiplex PCR; TCRdb stores just in-frame clones and leaves some out. The sample records around 260,000 clones, approximately 90% being singletons. Sequenced sample: peripheral blood. These receptors were taken from a woman aged 25 to 39 with COVID-19, enrolled during active disease. The CDR3 runs from the conserved cysteine through the conserved F or W. The D gene is left open where the match is weak. Clone size is stated in some rows and not others, as once, few, many or a class when expanded.

j_call clone_size d_call v_call cdr3_nt cdr3_aa
TRBJ2-1 - TRBD2 TRBV15 TGTGCCACCAGCCGAACCTTAAGCGGGAGTAGGGATGAGCAGTTCTTC CATSRTLSGSRDEQFF
TRBJ2-2 - - TRBV5-6 TGTGCCAGCAGCTCGGACAGAAACACCGGGGAGCTGTTTTTT CASSSDRNTGELFF
TRBJ2-2 - - TRBV29-1 TGCAGCGTTGATTCCCCGACCGGGGAGCTGTTTTTT CSVDSPTGELFF
TRBJ1-2 few - TRBV19 TGTGCCAGTAGCACCCCCGGCGGGACTAACTATGGCTACACCTTC CASSTPGGTNYGYTF
TRBJ2-7 - TRBD1 TRBV3-1/TRBV3-2 TGTGCCAGCAGCCAAACCAGGGGACAGGTCAACGAGCAGTACTTC CASSQTRGQVNEQYF
TRBJ1-2 - - TRBV27 TGTGCCAGCAGGGCCCGAGGCTATGGCTACACCTTC CASRARGYGYTF
TRBJ1-6 - TRBD1 TRBV12-3/TRBV12-4 TGTGCCAGCAGCAGGGACAGAAATTCACCCCTCCACTTT CASSRDRNSPLHF
TRBJ2-2 - TRBD2 TRBV27 TGTGCCAGCAAAGCGGGAGATAGGGACACCGGGGAGCTGTTTTTT CASKAGDRDTGELFF
TRBJ1-1 - - TRBV4-2 TGTGCCAGCAGCCCGAGGCGTCAGAACACTGAAGCTTTCTTT CASSPRRQNTEAFF
TRBJ1-5 - - TRBV3-1/TRBV3-2 TGTGCCAGCAGTCCCGGTGGAGGACAGCCCCAGCATTTT CASSPGGGQPQHF
TRBJ1-1 - - TRBV5-6 TGTGCCAGCAGCTTGGTTCGGGGCACTGAAGCTTTCTTT CASSLVRGTEAFF
TRBJ1-2 - - TRBV28 TGTGCCAGCAGTTTAGTACAGGCTTCGCTAGACTATGGCTACACCTTC CASSLVQASLDYGYTF
TRBJ1-6 - - TRBV5-1 TGCGCCAGCAGCGCTATAAATTCACCCCTCCACTTT CASSAINSPLHF
TRBJ2-1 - TRBD2 TRBV5-1 TGCGCCAGCAGCCCGGGTAGCGGGAGTACCACCTACAATGAGCAGTTCTTC CASSPGSGSTTYNEQFF
TRBJ1-1 once TRBD1 TRBV10-3 TGTGCCATCAGTGAGAGGACAGGGGCTACTGAAGCTTTCTTT CAISERTGATEAFF
TRBJ2-2 - - TRBV6-5 TGTGCCAGCAGTTCGCGAGGTGCGGCGACCGGGGAGCTGTTTTTT CASSSRGAATGELFF
TRBJ1-6 - TRBD1 TRBV5-1 TGCGCCAGCAGCTTGGACGCAGGGGGCAATTCACCCCTCCACTTT CASSLDAGGNSPLHF
TRBJ1-2 - TRBD1 TRBV5-6 TGTGCCAGCAGCTTGGCTGACAGGGGTGGGTATGGCTACACCTTC CASSLADRGGYGYTF
TRBJ2-5 - TRBD1 TRBV7-3 TGTGCCAGCAGCTTAGGTACAGGGGGCCAAGAGACCCAGTACTTC CASSLGTGGQETQYF
TRBJ2-7 - TRBD1 TRBV30 TGTGCCTGGAGTCCTCCGGGACAGGGGTCTAGCGAGCAGTACTTC CAWSPPGQGSSEQYF
TRBJ2-2 - TRBD2 TRBV7-9 TGTGCCAGCAGCTTGGGGGGAGCGGGAGACGGCACCGGAGAGCTGTTTTTT CASSLGGAGDGTGELFF
TRBJ1-2 - - TRBV4-1 TGCGCCAGCAGCCTTCTGGGAGGGCTGGGTGGCTACACCTTC CASSLLGGLGGYTF
TRBJ2-3 - - TRBV15 TGTGCCACCAGCATTACTACCTCTAGCACAGATACGCAGTATTTT CATSITTSSTDTQYF
TRBJ2-1 - - TRBV28 TGTGCCAGCAGTTCCCCCCAGAGGAGCTCCTACAATGAGCAGTTCTTC CASSSPQRSSYNEQFF
TRBJ2-5 - - TRBV5-4 TGTGCCAGCAGTTTAGCGAGAGGGGGAGAGACCCAGTACTTC CASSLARGGETQYF
TRBJ1-4 - TRBD1 TRBV6-6 TGTGCCAGCCTTGGGACAGGGGAGACTAATGAAAAACTGTTTTTT CASLGTGETNEKLFF
TRBJ2-5 - TRBD2 TRBV11-3 TGTGCCAGCAGCTCACTAGCGGGAGCGGGAGAGACCCAGTACTTC CASSSLAGAGETQYF
TRBJ2-3 - - TRBV5-1 TGCGCCAGCAGCTTCAAGGGCGGGGGCAGCACAGATACGCAGTATTTT CASSFKGGGSTDTQYF
TRBJ1-5 - - TRBV7-9 TGTGCCAGCAGCTTAGAGGGGGTTTTGGGCAATCAGCCCCAGCATTTT CASSLEGVLGNQPQHF
TRBJ1-6 - - TRBV5-6 TGTGCCAGCAGCCTGGGGCATAATTCACCCCTCCACTTT CASSLGHNSPLHF
TRBJ2-1 - - TRBV7-3 TGTGCCAGCAGCCCCTCGGGACAACCTTACAATGAGCAGTTCTTC CASSPSGQPYNEQFF
TRBJ1-5 - - TRBV6-1 TGTGCCAGCAGTGAGGCTGCCAATCAGCCCCAGCATTTT CASSEAANQPQHF
TRBJ1-5 - - TRBV6-1 TGTGCCAGCAGTGAACAGAGGGATCAGCCCCAGCATTTT CASSEQRDQPQHF